These 10 T cell receptor beta chains were all obtained from the same sample, sequenced in a study of CD8+CD57+ T cells in acquired aplastic anemia. The template for TCR beta VDJ and CDR3 sequence profiling was genomic DNA. TCRdb called the reads again in MiXCR, with one record for every CDR3 protein. Among 250,000 to 350,000 distinct CDR3 sequences listed, under 60% were seen once. The patients chosen for sequencing had shown expansion of CD8+CD57+ cells (detected by flow cytometry). Sequenced input: sorted CD4+, CD8+, or CD8+CD57+ T cells (not recorded which) from PBMCs. These receptors were collected from a human donor with aplastic anemia.

This clonotype was recorded many times. The chain recombines TRBV5-1 with TRBJ2-7; D might be TRBD1 or TRBD2, each matching 5 bases. The CDR3 runs to 15 residues. Germline V CDR1 and CDR2: SGHRS, YFSETQ. V dropped 4 bases and J dropped 0 bases, with 14 bases sitting between them. In DNA form, the CDR3 reads TGCGCCAGCAGCGAACTTCGGGGCAGCTCCTACGAGCAGTACTTC. Protein product: CASSELRGSSYEQYF.

The chain links TRBV20-1 to TRBJ2-5; no definite D call. The V end lost 4 bases, the J end lost 2 bases, and 11 bases lay between the germline ends. This CDR3 spans 13 amino acids. Germline V CDR1 and CDR2: DFQATT, SNEGSKA (reference sequence). CDR3 loop: CSAKVDQQETQYF. In nucleotides, the CDR3 is TGCAGTGCTAAAGTAGATCAACAAGAGACCCAGTACTTC.

This clonotype has ten or more counts. The rearrangement joins TRBV4-1 to TRBJ1-4; D unresolved. The CDR3 has 13 residues. CDR1 is MGHRA, CDR2 YSYEKL, per germline. Trimming took off 4 bases at V and 11 bases at J, with 14 bases between the two ends. The CDR3 protein is CASSRPSPGKLFF. The CDR3 DNA reads TGCGCCAGCAGCCGGCCATCTCCTGGGAAACTGTTTTTT.

Ten or more counts support this clonotype. The CDR3 sequence: CASNQGSYTEAFF. Written as DNA, the CDR3 is TGTGCCAGCAACCAGGGATCCTATACTGAAGCTTTCTTT. The chain combines TRBV6-5 with TRBJ1-1, with D possibly TRBD1 on 5 matching bases. This CDR3 has 13 residues. V dropped 7 bases and J dropped 5 bases, with 14 bases sitting between them. Germline lookup yields CDR1 MNHEY and CDR2 SVGAGI.

V and J are TRBV4-3 and TRBJ2-1; D unclear. Per the germline V gene, CDR1 is LGHNA and CDR2 is YSLEER. V lost 0 bases, J lost 6 bases, and 9 bases lay in between. CDR3 length: 14 residues. The CDR3 is CASSQDLSFNEQFF. The CDR3 DNA sequence: TGCGCCAGCAGCCAAGATCTCTCGTTCAATGAGCAGTTCTTC.

In this sample, this clonotype turned up many times. The rearrangement uses TRBV18 and TRBJ1-1, with 7 nucleotides matching TRBD1. CDR1 KGHSH and CDR2 LQKENI come from the germline V gene. The CDR3 extends over 15 amino acids. V lost 3 bases, J lost 4 bases, and 8 bases stayed unmatched. The CDR3 is CASSPPGTVGTEAFF. CDR3 sequence (DNA): TGTGCCAGCTCACCTCCTGGGACAGTGGGCACTGAAGCTTTCTTT.

The rearrangement links TRBV20-1 to TRBJ2-2; a possible D gene is TRBD2 (6 bases). V lost 2 bases to trimming and J lost 1 base, with 14 bases between them. In germline, CDR1 is DFQATT, CDR2 SNEGSKA (reference sequence). This CDR3 spans 16 amino acids. CDR3 bases: TGCAGTGCTAGACGCTCCGGGACTGAGAACACCGGGGAGCTGTTTTTT. It encodes CSARRSGTENTGELFF.

Regarding this clonotype: An end of the junction does not agree with germline; a read error may underlie this. The chain has TRBV7-9 and TRBJ1-1; D gene unclear. The CDR3 sequence is 12 residues long. The germline V gene encodes CDR1 SEHNR and CDR2 FQNEAQ (reference sequence). DNA of the CDR3: TGTGCCGGCAGCCTCTCCCGGACTGAAGCTTTCTTT. Translating gives CAGSLSRTEAFF.

This chain joins TRBV19 and TRBJ2-1; a possible D gene is TRBD1 (5 bases). Germline-derived CDR1 and CDR2 are LNHDA and SQIVND (reference sequence). The CDR3 consists of 13 residues. V dropped 2 bases and J dropped 6 bases, with 8 bases sitting between them. Here the CDR3 reads CASSIPGPNEQFF. The CDR3 nucleotides are TGTGCCAGTAGTATACCAGGGCCCAATGAGCAGTTCTTC. The complete variable domain, with remaining parts taken from reference TRBV19 and TRBJ2-1, reads DGGITQSPKYLFRKEGQNVTLSCEQNLNHDAMYWYRQDPGQGLRLIYYSQIVNDFQKGDIAEGYSVSREKKESFPLTVTSAQKNPTAFYLCASSIPGPNEQFFGPGTRLTVL.

There are many counts of this clonotype. The V call is TRBV19, the J call TRBJ1-4; 8 bases map to TRBD1. Germline V gene lookup returns CDR1 LNHDA and CDR2 SQIVND (reference sequence). The V segment lost 6 bases and the J segment 9 bases; nucleotides outside the gene matches: 6. The CDR3 runs 13 residues. CDR3 nucleotide sequence: TGTGCCAGTAGGGGACAGGTGTTGCAAAAACTGTTTTTT. This codes for CASRGQVLQKLFF.